The T cell receptor beta chain described here comes from a study of cytomegalovirus exposure and HLA in healthy donors. The PCR ran on 60 Vbeta and 13 Jbeta primers. Some clones are missing from TCRdb's copy, which holds only in-frame ones; the method was immunoSEQ multiplex PCR. This table has some 120,000 clones, 85% to 90% appearing once. Germline V gene lookup returns CDR1 SGHTA and CDR2 FQGTGA. The CDR3 extends over 15 amino acids. The ends lost 3 bases at V and 2 bases at J; junction bases unmatched: 4. The V gene is TRBV7-3, the J gene TRBJ2-1; TRBD1 aligns across 7 bases. The sample was PBMCs. This clonotype originated in a woman younger than 45 in good health and CMV-seropositive. The CDR3 region has the DNA TGTGCCAGCAGCTTGGACAGGTTTACCTACAATGAGCAGTTCTTC. Its protein product is CASSLDRFTYNEQFF.